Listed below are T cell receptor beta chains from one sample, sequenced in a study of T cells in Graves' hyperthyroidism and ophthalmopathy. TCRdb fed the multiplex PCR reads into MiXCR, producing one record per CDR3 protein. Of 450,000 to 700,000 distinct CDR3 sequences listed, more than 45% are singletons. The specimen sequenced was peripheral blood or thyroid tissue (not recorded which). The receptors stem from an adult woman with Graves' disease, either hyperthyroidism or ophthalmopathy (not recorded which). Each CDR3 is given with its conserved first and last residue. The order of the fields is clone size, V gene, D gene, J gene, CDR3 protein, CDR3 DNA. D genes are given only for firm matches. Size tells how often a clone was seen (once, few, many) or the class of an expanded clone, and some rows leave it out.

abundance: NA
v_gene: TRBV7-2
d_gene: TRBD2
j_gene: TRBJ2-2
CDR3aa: CASSSDRNLAGGSVTGELFF
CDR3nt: TGTGCCAGCAGCTCCGACCGAAACCTAGCGGGGGGGTCGGTCACCGGGGAGCTGTTTTTT

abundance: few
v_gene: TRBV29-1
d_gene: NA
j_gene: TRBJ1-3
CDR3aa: CSVITGNTIYF
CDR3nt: TGCAGCGTGATAACTGGAAACACCATATATTTT

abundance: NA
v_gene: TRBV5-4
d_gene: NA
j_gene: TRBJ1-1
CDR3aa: CASSLDARWVRAFF
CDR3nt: TGTGCCAGCAGCTTGGATGCTAGGTGGGTGAGAGCTTTCTTT

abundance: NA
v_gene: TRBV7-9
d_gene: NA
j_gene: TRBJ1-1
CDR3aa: CASSLEGPGAFF
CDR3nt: TGTGCCAGCAGCTTAGAGGGACCGGGGGCTTTCTTT

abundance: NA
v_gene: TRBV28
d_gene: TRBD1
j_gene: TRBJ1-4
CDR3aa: CASSWAPGTGGEKLFF
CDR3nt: TGTGCCAGCAGTTGGGCTCCCGGGACAGGGGGCGAAAAACTGTTTTTT

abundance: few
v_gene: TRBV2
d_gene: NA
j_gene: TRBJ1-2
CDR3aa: CASSTFPGWRALDYGYTF
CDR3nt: TGTGCCAGCAGTACCTTCCCCGGGTGGCGCGCCCTCGACTATGGCTACACCTTC

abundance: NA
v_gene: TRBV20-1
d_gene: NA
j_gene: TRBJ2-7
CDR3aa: CSATHQEQYF
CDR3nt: TGCAGTGCCACCCACCAAGAGCAGTACTTC

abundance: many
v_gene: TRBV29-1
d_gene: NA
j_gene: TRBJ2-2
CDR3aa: CSVGRGGTGELFF
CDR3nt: TGCAGCGTTGGCAGGGGGGGAACCGGGGAGCTGTTTTTT

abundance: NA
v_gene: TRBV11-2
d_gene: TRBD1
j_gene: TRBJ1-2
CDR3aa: CASSQAGTELYGYTF
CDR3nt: TGTGCCAGCAGCCAAGCAGGGACAGAACTATATGGCTACACCTTC

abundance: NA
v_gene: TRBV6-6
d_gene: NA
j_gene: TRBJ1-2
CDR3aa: CASSERDTYGYTF
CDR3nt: TGTGCCAGCAGTGAAAGGGACACCTATGGCTACACCTTC

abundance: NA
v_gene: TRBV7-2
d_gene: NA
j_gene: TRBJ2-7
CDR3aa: CASSFRGESREQYF
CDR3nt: TGTGCCAGCAGCTTCAGGGGAGAGTCGCGGGAGCAGTACTTC